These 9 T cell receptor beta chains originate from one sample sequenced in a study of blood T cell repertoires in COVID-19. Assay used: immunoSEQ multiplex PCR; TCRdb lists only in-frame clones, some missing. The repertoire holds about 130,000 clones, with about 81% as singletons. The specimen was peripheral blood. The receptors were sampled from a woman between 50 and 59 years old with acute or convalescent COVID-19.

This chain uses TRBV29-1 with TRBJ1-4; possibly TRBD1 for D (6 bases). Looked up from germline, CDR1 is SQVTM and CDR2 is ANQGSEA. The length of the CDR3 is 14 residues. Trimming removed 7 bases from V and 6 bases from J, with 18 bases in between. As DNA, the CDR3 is TGCAGCGCCAACCTACAGGGCATTGATGAAAAACTGTTTTTT. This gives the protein CSANLQGIDEKLFF.

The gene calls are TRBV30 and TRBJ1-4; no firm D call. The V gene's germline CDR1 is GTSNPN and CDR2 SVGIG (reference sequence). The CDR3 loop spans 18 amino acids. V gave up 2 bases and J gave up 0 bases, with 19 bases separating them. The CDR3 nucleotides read TGTGCCTGGAGTTCGGAGGGCGCAATTTTTGCAACTAATGAAAAACTGTTTTTT. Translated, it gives CAWSSEGAIFATNEKLFF.

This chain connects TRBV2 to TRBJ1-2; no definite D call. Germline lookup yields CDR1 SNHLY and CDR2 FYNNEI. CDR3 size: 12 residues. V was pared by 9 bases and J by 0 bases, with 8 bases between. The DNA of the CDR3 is TGTGCCAGTCTTTCTGCTAACTATGGCTACACCTTC. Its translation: CASLSANYGYTF.

The CDR3 DNA sequence: TGTGCCTGGGGACCCGGGACACTCACCTACGAGCAGTACTTC. Its translation is CAWGPGTLTYEQYF. The chain joins TRBV30 to TRBJ2-7, with D possibly TRBD1 on 6 matching bases. CDR1 and CDR2 from the germline V gene are GTSNPN and SVGIG (reference sequence). This CDR3 spans 14 amino acids. Trimming removed 5 bases from V and 2 bases from J, with 16 bases in between.

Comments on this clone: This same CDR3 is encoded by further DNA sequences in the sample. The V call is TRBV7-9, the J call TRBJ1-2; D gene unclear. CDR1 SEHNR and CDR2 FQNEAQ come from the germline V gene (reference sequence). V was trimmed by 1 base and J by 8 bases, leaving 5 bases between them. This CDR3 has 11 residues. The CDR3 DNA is TGTGCCAGCAGCTTAGGGGCCGGCTACACCTTC. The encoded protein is CASSLGAGYTF.

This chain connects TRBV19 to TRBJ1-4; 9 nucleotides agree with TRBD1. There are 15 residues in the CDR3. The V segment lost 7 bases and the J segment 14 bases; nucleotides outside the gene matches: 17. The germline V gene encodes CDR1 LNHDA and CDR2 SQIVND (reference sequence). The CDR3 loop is CASTNSRDREIRLFF. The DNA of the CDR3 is TGTGCCAGTACTAACTCCCGGGACAGGGAGATTCGGCTGTTTTTT.

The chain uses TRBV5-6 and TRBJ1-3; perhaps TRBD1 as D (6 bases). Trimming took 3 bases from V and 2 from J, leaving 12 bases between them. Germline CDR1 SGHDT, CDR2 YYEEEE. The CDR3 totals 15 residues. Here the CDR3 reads CASSYPGTTGNTIYF. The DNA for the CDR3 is TGTGCCAGCAGCTACCCCGGGACAACTGGAAACACCATATATTTT. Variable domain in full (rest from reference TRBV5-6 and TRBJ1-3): DAGVTQSPTHLIKTRGQQVTLRCSPKSGHDTVSWYQQALGQGPQFIFQYYEEEERQRGNFPDRFSGHQFPNYSSELNVNALLLGDSALYLCASSYPGTTGNTIYFGEGSWLTVV.

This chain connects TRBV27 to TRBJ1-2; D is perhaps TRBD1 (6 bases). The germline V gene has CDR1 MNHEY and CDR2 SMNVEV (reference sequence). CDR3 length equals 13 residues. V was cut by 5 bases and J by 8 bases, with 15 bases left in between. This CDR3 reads CASSGGQFQGYTF. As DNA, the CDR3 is TGTGCCAGCAGTGGTGGACAGTTCCAAGGCTACACCTTC.

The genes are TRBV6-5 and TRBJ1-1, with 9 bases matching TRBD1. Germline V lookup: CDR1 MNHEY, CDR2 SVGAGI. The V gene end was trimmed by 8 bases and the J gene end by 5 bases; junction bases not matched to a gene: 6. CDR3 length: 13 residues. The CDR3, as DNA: TGTGCCAGCCTCCGACAGGGGGGAACTGAAGCTTTCTTT. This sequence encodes CASLRQGGTEAFF.